This is a list of T cell receptor beta chains from one sample in a study of regulatory T cells in long-lasting Graves disease. TCRdb recomputed calls from the multiplex PCR reads with MiXCR, one row per CDR3 protein. The sample consists of almost 350,000 distinct CDR3 sequences, about 20% of them appearing once. The sequencing here drew on peripheral blood mononuclear cells (PBMCs), taken when the disease was refractory, from a patient treated with antithyroid drugs. The receptors stem from a female donor with Graves disease. CDR3s include the opening cysteine and the closing phenylalanine or tryptophan. A D gene is named only where the DNA matches it firmly. Clone sizes are given selectively: once, few, many, or a class where the clone is expanded.

TRBJ2-7,TRBV5-5,TRBD1,NA,18,TGTGCCAGCAGCCTATACCGAACGGACAGGGCAAGCTCCTACGAGCAGTACTTC,CASSLYRTDRASSYEQYF
TRBJ2-7,TRBV30,NA,NA,17,TGTGCCTGGAGTGTAAAAATTCCGACGGGAGTCCCCCACGAGCAGTACTTC,CAWSVKIPTGVPHEQYF
TRBJ2-3,TRBV24-1,TRBD2,few,15,TGTGCCACCAGTGGGGGGACTAGCGGGAGAGATACGCAGTATTTT,CATSGGTSGRDTQYF
TRBJ2-7,TRBV20-1,NA,many,13,TGCAGTGCTAGCAAACCCCCCTCCTACGAGCAGTACTTC,CSASKPPSYEQYF
TRBJ2-2,TRBV12-3/TRBV12-4,TRBD1,NA,17,TGTGCCAGCAGCCAATTCCCACAGGGGACGAACACCGGGGAGCTGTTTTTT,CASSQFPQGTNTGELFF
TRBJ2-7,TRBV4-1,NA,NA,15,TGCGCCAGCAGCCAAGAGTGGGGCGGCTCCTACGAGCAGTACTTC,CASSQEWGGSYEQYF
TRBJ1-3,TRBV9,NA,NA,13,TGTGCCAGCGGTCCAAATTCTGGAAACACCATATATTTT,CASGPNSGNTIYF
TRBJ1-3,TRBV5-1,NA,few,15,TGCGCCAGCAGCCTAGGACCGGGGACTGGAAACACCATATATTTT,CASSLGPGTGNTIYF
TRBJ2-5,TRBV24-1,NA,NA,14,TGTGCCACCAGTGATTTGGCAGGTTGGGAGACCCAGTACTTC,CATSDLAGWETQYF
TRBJ1-4,TRBV5-1,NA,many,16,TGCGCCAGCAGCTTGGCCCGGACATCAACTAATGAAAAACTGTTTTTT,CASSLARTSTNEKLFF
TRBJ2-4,TRBV5-1,NA,few,19,TGCGCCAGCAGCTTGGGCACAGTCGGGACGTTTTGGGCCAAAAACATTCAGTACTTC,CASSLGTVGTFWAKNIQYF
TRBJ1-1,TRBV3-1,NA,few,17,TGTGCCAGCAGCCAAAGGGTCCAAGGGGCTTGGAACACTGAAGCTTTCTTT,CASSQRVQGAWNTEAFF
TRBJ1-1,TRBV19,NA,NA,11,TGTGCCAGTAGCCTGCGCCGGAAAGCTTTCTTT,CASSLRRKAFF
TRBJ1-6,TRBV19,NA,few,15,TGTGCCAGTAGTATAGCGGACTCCTATAATTCACCCCTCCACTTT,CASSIADSYNSPLHF
TRBJ1-5,TRBV12-3/TRBV12-4,TRBD1,many,14,TGTGCCAGCAAACCGGGACAGGGAAATCAGCCCCAGCATTTT,CASKPGQGNQPQHF
TRBJ2-3,TRBV5-1,NA,NA,15,TGCGCCAGCAGCCAAGGACGGGTTCGCACAGATACGCAGTATTTT,CASSQGRVRTDTQYF
TRBJ2-7,TRBV5-1,NA,few,16,TGCGCCAGCAGCTTGGTTGCAGGTTCCAGCTCCTACGAGCAGTACTTC,CASSLVAGSSSYEQYF
TRBJ1-1,TRBV7-9,TRBD1,many,17,TGTGCCAGCAGCTCCCCCCGGCAGGGGGCTATGAACACTGAAGCTTTCTTT,CASSSPRQGAMNTEAFF
TRBJ1-4,TRBV7-2,NA,many,13,TGTGCCAGCAGCCCCGGGACGGGTGAAAAACTGTTTTTT,CASSPGTGEKLFF
TRBJ2-3,TRBV7-8,TRBD1,NA,16,TGTGCCAGCAGCTTGAGACAGGGGGAAGTCACAGATACGCAGTATTTT,CASSLRQGEVTDTQYF
TRBJ2-7,TRBV10-2,NA,few,15,TGCGCCAGCAGTGAGTCGCGACTGGGGTTATACGAGCAGTACTTC,CASSESRLGLYEQYF
TRBJ2-7,TRBV7-9,TRBD1,few,17,TGTGCCAGCAGCTTGCTTTCTTGGGACAGGGAGATCTACGAGCAGTACTTC,CASSLLSWDREIYEQYF
TRBJ2-5,TRBV7-2,NA,few,15,TGTGCCAGCAGCTTAGTGGGCAATCAGAGAGAGACCCAGTACTTC,CASSLVGNQRETQYF
TRBJ2-5,TRBV7-9,TRBD2,many,16,TGTGCCAGCAGCGGGCGACTAGCGGGGGACCAAGAGACCCAGTACTTC,CASSGRLAGDQETQYF
TRBJ1-5,TRBV6-4,TRBD1,NA,16,TGTGCCAGCAGTGTCCCGGGACAGGTTAACGATCAGCCCCAGCATTTT,CASSVPGQVNDQPQHF
TRBJ1-2,TRBV5-6,TRBD1,few,12,TGTGCCAGCAGCTGGGGCTATCGGACAGGCCGCTTC,CASSWGYRTGRF
TRBJ1-4,TRBV30,NA,few,15,TGTGCCTGGAGCGCGCTGACCCTCCGGAGGGAAAAACTGTTTTTT,CAWSALTLRREKLFF
TRBJ1-1,TRBV20-1,NA,many,11,TGCAGTGCTAGAGGGGGATGGGGAGCTTTCTTT,CSARGGWGAFF
TRBJ1-1,TRBV20-1,NA,many,14,TGCAGTGCTAGAGTGGGTTCCCTGAACACTGAAGCTTTCTTT,CSARVGSLNTEAFF
TRBJ2-5,TRBV15,NA,many,14,TGTGCCACCAGCAGAGGCGGGGATCGAGAGACCCAGTACTTC,CATSRGGDRETQYF
TRBJ1-3,TRBV19,TRBD1,NA,15,TGTGCCAGTAGTCACGACAGGGTCTCTGGAAACACCATATATTTT,CASSHDRVSGNTIYF
TRBJ1-2,TRBV5-5,TRBD1,many,16,TGTGCCAGCAGCTTGGACATTGGACAGGCCACCTATGGCTACACCTTC,CASSLDIGQATYGYTF
TRBJ2-2,TRBV2,NA,NA,16,TGTGCCAGCAGTGAAGCGCCACAGGGTGACACCGGGGAGCTGTTTTTT,CASSEAPQGDTGELFF
TRBJ2-4,TRBV6-2/TRBV6-3,NA,few,14,TGTGCCAGCAGAGGTACAGGGAGAAAAAACATTCAGTACTTC,CASRGTGRKNIQYF
TRBJ2-7,TRBV2,NA,many,14,TGTGCCAGCAGGAAAGGGCAATCTTTCGACGAGCAGTACTTC,CASRKGQSFDEQYF
TRBJ1-5,TRBV19,NA,NA,14,TGTGCCAGTAGATCCAGGGACGGCAATCAGCCCCAGCATTTT,CASRSRDGNQPQHF
TRBJ2-7,TRBV12-3/TRBV12-4,NA,many,16,NA,CASSSSTGMSPYEQYF
TRBJ1-6,TRBV18,TRBD1,few,15,TGTGCCAGCTCACCGAGAAGACAGGGGGATTCACCCCTCCACTTT,CASSPRRQGDSPLHF
TRBJ1-6,TRBV5-1,NA,NA,15,TGCGCCAGCAGCTTTGGGGCAGGGGACGGTTCACCCCTCCACTTT,CASSFGAGDGSPLHF
TRBJ2-5,TRBV12-3/TRBV12-4,NA,many,14,TGTGCCAGCAGTTTTAACGAGTTGATGGAGACCCAGTACTTC,CASSFNELMETQYF
TRBJ1-6,TRBV7-2,NA,many,14,TGTGCCAGCAGCTTAGACTACGGATCGTCACCCCTCCACTTT,CASSLDYGSSPLHF
TRBJ1-6,TRBV7-9,TRBD1,many,15,TGTGCCAGCAGCCCAAGGACAGGGCCTGATTCACCCCTCCACTTT,CASSPRTGPDSPLHF
TRBJ1-5,TRBV11-2,NA,many,12,TGTGCCAGCAGCTCCGCGACCGAATCCCAGCATTTT,CASSSATESQHF
TRBJ2-7,TRBV7-9,NA,few,13,TGTGCCAGCAGCCCGAACGCTAACTACGAGCAGTACTTC,CASSPNANYEQYF
TRBJ2-7,TRBV12-3/TRBV12-4,NA,many,13,TGTGCCAGCAGTTATGCGGGGTCCTACGAGCAGTACTTC,CASSYAGSYEQYF
TRBJ1-1,TRBV5-1,TRBD1,many,19,TGCGCCAGCAGCTTGAAAGGAGAGGAGCTGGACAGGGTGAACACTGAAGCTTTCTTT,CASSLKGEELDRVNTEAFF
TRBJ1-1,TRBV20-1,NA,few,13,TGCAGTGCTAAAGAGGACCCGAACACTGAAGCTTTCTTT,CSAKEDPNTEAFF
TRBJ1-5,TRBV27,NA,many,17,TGTGCCAGCAGTTTATCCGGGGGGCCCTATAGCAATCAGCCCCAGCATTTT,CASSLSGGPYSNQPQHF
TRBJ1-1,TRBV5-4,TRBD1,few,15,TGTGCCAGCAGCTCGGGACAGCGACCTCTCGCTGAAGCTTTCTTT,CASSSGQRPLAEAFF
TRBJ1-1,TRBV20-1,NA,many,15,TGCAGTGCTAGAGATGGGTTCGGGATTAGCACTGAAGCTTTCTTT,CSARDGFGISTEAFF
TRBJ1-5,TRBV20-1,NA,NA,16,TGCAGTGCTTGGTCTGGCGGCGGGACTTCAAATCAGCCCCAGCATTTT,CSAWSGGGTSNQPQHF
TRBJ1-1,TRBV6-2/TRBV6-3,NA,many,17,TGTGCCAGCAGTTACTCAATCTTTGGGGAGGGGGACACTGAAGCTTTCTTT,CASSYSIFGEGDTEAFF
TRBJ2-5,TRBV18,NA,many,17,TGTGCCAGCTCACCTACCAGGGGATCATCGGTTCGTGAGACCCAGTACTTC,CASSPTRGSSVRETQYF
TRBJ2-7,TRBV12-3/TRBV12-4,TRBD1,many,16,TGTGCCAGCAGTTTAGCGACAGGGTACGGGTCCTACGAGCAGTACTTC,CASSLATGYGSYEQYF
TRBJ1-1,TRBV7-6,TRBD1,NA,15,TGTGCCAGCAGCTTCGACAGGGGAGGGGACACTGAAGCTTTCTTT,CASSFDRGGDTEAFF